The 16 T cell receptor beta chains listed next were all sequenced from one sample in a study of CD8 T cells in ankylosing spondylitis. Broader study findings: A TCR beta motif of several highly homologous variants seemed to mark ankylosing spondylitis blood.

TCRdb re-called the 5' RACE reads through MiXCR, storing one row per CDR3 protein. The sample yields a few hundred thousand distinct CDR3 sequences, around 24% seen once. No antigens are known for them. Sequencing was done on a sample of blood, either unsorted or a sorted T cell fraction (not recorded which). These receptors were obtained from a male donor with ankylosing spondylitis.

This sequence joins TRBV12-3 or TRBV12-4 and TRBJ2-1; 12 bases line up with TRBD2. The CDR3 covers 15 residues. Trimming cost V 6 bases and J 5 bases; bases outside gene matches: 5. This CDR3 reads CASSLAGGPDNEQFF. In DNA, the CDR3 is TGTGCCAGCAGCCTAGCGGGAGGGCCAGACAATGAGCAGTTCTTC.

This clonotype was observed a few times. The chain joins TRBV5-1 to TRBJ2-3, with 9 bases matching TRBD2. Losses at the gene ends were 4 bases for V and 3 bases for J; bases not matched to a gene: 9. This CDR3 comprises 16 residues. Germline assignment: CDR1 SGHRS and CDR2 YFSETQ. CDR3 sequence: CASSPTAGGWTDTQYF. The CDR3 region has the DNA TGCGCCAGCAGCCCGACAGCGGGAGGATGGACAGATACGCAGTATTTT.

This clonotype was detected a few times. This chain uses TRBV5-1 with TRBJ2-4, with TRBD2 matching over 8 bases. CDR1 is SGHRS and CDR2 is YFSETQ in the germline V gene. CDR3 length: 14 amino acids. V shed 4 bases and J 8 bases; nucleotides not matched to a gene: 8. The CDR3 nucleotides are TGCGCCAGCAGCGTAGGACTAGCAAGGGACATTCAGTACTTC. Translated: CASSVGLARDIQYF.

This clonotype was observed many times. The gene calls are TRBV29-1 and TRBJ2-7; no reliable D call. The CDR3 sequence is 12 residues long. Looked up from germline, CDR1 is SQVTM and CDR2 is ANQGSEA. The germline V and J ends were trimmed by 5 bases and 0 bases, with 8 bases remaining between them. The CDR3 region is CSVLPNSYEQYF. DNA for the CDR3: TGCAGCGTTCTGCCCAACTCCTACGAGCAGTACTTC.

V gene TRBV7-8 combines with J gene TRBJ2-2; D is unclear. V was clipped by 1 base and J by 6 bases, with 6 bases between them. The CDR3 sequence is 13 residues long. Germline V lookup: CDR1 SGHVS, CDR2 FQNEAQ. The CDR3 DNA reads TGTGCCAGCAGCTTAGGACGACCCGGGGAGCTGTTTTTT. Protein product: CASSLGRPGELFF.

In this sample, this clonotype turned up a few times. This sequence joins TRBV12-3 or TRBV12-4 and TRBJ1-2, with a weak D call TRBD1 (5 bases). The CDR3 runs to 13 residues. Trimming removed 5 bases at V and 8 bases at J, with 15 bases between. CDR3 sequence (DNA): TGTGCCAGCAGTACAATGCGGGGGAACGGCTACACCTTC. Translation: CASSTMRGNGYTF.

This clonotype was detected only a few times. V gene TRBV28 combines with J gene TRBJ2-2, with no clear D. The CDR3 has 14 amino acids. In germline, CDR1 is MDHEN, CDR2 SYDVKM. V shed 5 bases and J shed 1 base, with 8 bases lying between them. The DNA of the CDR3 is TGTGCCAGCAGTCCCGACGGGAACACCGGGGAGCTGTTTTTT. Translating gives CASSPDGNTGELFF.

This clonotype was picked up a small number of times. V gene TRBV10-3 combines with J gene TRBJ2-3; D is unresolved. The germline CDR1 and CDR2 sequences are ENHRY and SYGVKD. Trimming shortened V by 5 bases and J by 6 bases, and 12 bases separated the two germline ends. The CDR3 consists of 13 residues. The DNA for the CDR3 is TGTGCCATCAGTTTCAAAATCGGGGATACGCAGTATTTT. This sequence encodes CAISFKIGDTQYF.

This clonotype was observed a handful of times. J is TRBJ2-7 and V is TRBV15, with a tentative D call TRBD1 (5 bases). Germline V gene lookup returns CDR1 LNHNV and CDR2 YYDKDF (reference sequence). Trimming removed 1 base at V and 6 bases at J, with 10 bases between. The CDR3 is 13 amino acids. This CDR3 reads CATSRVRQGEQYF. CDR3 DNA: TGTGCCACCAGCAGAGTACGGCAGGGCGAGCAGTACTTC.

This clonotype appeared a few times. This rearrangement joins TRBV2 to TRBJ2-2; D is unresolved. The V gene lost 8 bases and the J gene lost 8 bases, with 15 bases spanning the gap. The CDR3 consists of 13 residues. From germline, CDR1 is SNHLY and CDR2 FYNNEI. Written as DNA, the CDR3 is TGTGCCAGCCTCCAGCTTTCAACGGGGGAGCTGTTTTTT. Amino acids: CASLQLSTGELFF.

This clonotype was seen many times. J is TRBJ2-7 and V is TRBV10-3; 9 bases map to TRBD1. This CDR3 spans 17 amino acids. After removal of 5 bases from V and 4 bases from J, the junction contained 15 bases not matched to a gene. Germline CDR1 ENHRY, CDR2 SYGVKD. DNA for the CDR3: TGTGCCATCAGTCCGTCCCTTGGGGACAGGGATAGGTACGAGCAGTACTTC. As protein: CAISPSLGDRDRYEQYF.

This clonotype was counted only a few times. The chain carries TRBV2 and TRBJ2-7; 7 bases fit TRBD1. The CDR3 has 14 residues. Germline assignment: CDR1 SNHLY and CDR2 FYNNEI. V lost 6 bases to trimming and J lost 6 bases; unmatched junction nucleotides: 11. CDR3 nucleotide sequence: TGTGCCAGCAGAAGACAGGGTTCTCTTTTCGAGCAGTACTTC. It specifies CASRRQGSLFEQYF.

The V gene is TRBV2, the J gene TRBJ2-3; TRBD1 agrees at 8 bases. The CDR3 loop spans 15 amino acids. Trimming took 5 bases from V and 1 from J; bases not matched to a gene: 5. The germline V gene encodes CDR1 SNHLY and CDR2 FYNNEI. CDR3 residues: CASSLGQGRTDTQYF. The CDR3, as DNA: TGTGCCAGCAGTCTAGGACAGGGCCGCACAGATACGCAGTATTTT.

This clonotype was observed many times. J is TRBJ2-1 and V is TRBV11-1; 11 bases are a match to TRBD2. Trimming took 0 bases from V and 4 from J; bases not matched to a gene: 8. Looked up from germline, CDR1 is SGHAT and CDR2 is FQDESV (reference sequence). The CDR3 consists of 18 residues. The CDR3 region is CASSLALLAGERYNEQFF. The CDR3 bases are TGTGCCAGCAGCTTAGCGTTACTAGCGGGAGAGAGATACAATGAGCAGTTCTTC.

This clonotype was observed a few times. V and J are TRBV12-3 or TRBV12-4 and TRBJ2-7, with D perhaps TRBD1 (5 bases). V was pared by 5 bases and J by 2 bases, with 10 bases between. The CDR3 extends over 13 amino acids. As DNA, the CDR3 is TGTGCCAGCAGTACACGGACAACCTACGAGCAGTACTTC. Translation: CASSTRTTYEQYF.

The genes are TRBV6-6 and TRBJ2-7; D might be TRBD2 (5 bases). The CDR3 is made up of 13 amino acids. CDR1 and CDR2 (germline): MNHNY, SVGAGI (reference sequence). V lost 2 bases and J 3 bases, leaving 8 bases between the germline ends. The CDR3 spells CASSYKGSYEQYF. Here the CDR3 DNA reads TGTGCCAGCAGTTACAAAGGGAGCTACGAGCAGTACTTC.